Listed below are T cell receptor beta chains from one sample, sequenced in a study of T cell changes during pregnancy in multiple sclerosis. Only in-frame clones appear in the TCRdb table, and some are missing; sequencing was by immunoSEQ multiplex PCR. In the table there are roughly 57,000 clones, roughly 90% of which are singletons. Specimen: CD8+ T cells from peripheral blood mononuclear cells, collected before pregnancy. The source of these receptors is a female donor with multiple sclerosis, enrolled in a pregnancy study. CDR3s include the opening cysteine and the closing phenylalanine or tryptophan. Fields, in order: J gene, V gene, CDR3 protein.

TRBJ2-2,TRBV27,CATHPGTGGTGELFF
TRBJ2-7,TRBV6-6,CASSYYRESSYEQYF
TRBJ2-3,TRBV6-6,CASVIADTQYF
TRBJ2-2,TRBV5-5,CASSQEYANTGELFF
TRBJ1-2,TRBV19,CASTPGQGIPDYGYTF
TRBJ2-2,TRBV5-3,CARSFGGVLTGELFF
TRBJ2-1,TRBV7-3,CASSLSGGALNEQFF
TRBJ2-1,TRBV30,CAWSVPASVIQFF
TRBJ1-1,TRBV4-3,CASSQDLIAAGGMRNTEAFF
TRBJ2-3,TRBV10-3,CAIRRTSGYTDTQYF
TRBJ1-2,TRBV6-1,CASSEEEVRGYTF
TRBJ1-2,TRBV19,CASSIDRANYGYTF
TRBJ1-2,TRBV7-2,CASSPDRVYGYTF
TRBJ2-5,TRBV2,CASWARRREETQYF